The following is a T cell receptor beta chain sequence with its context. No antigen is known for it. The CDR3 consists of 14 residues. After removal of 7 bases from V and 4 bases from J, the junction contained 10 bases not matched to a gene. The V gene's germline CDR1 is SQVTM and CDR2 ANQGSEA. Amplification used 60 Vbeta primers and 13 Jbeta primers. Repertoires were generated with immunoSEQ multiplex PCR, while TCRdb's copy carries only in-frame clones and drops some. The sample yields roughly 100,000 clones, about 69% seen once. The data derive from a study of cytomegalovirus exposure and HLA in healthy donors. Study as a whole: Researchers found that about 82% of 350 to 500 genotyped donors fell within the Caucasian-associated ancestry cluster. Overall study results and limits: In a later analysis, parvovirus B19, influenza, CMV and Epstein-Barr virus appeared linked to several top co-occurrence clusters. Later analysis associated a missense DCLRE1C variant with TCR beta V- and J-gene trimming. Accurate prediction of most subjects' HLA-A and HLA-B alleles from TCR beta sequences was reported.

The sequence came from a man aged 35-49 years in good health and CMV-seronegative. Sequencing was performed on PBMCs. V is TRBV29-1 and J is TRBJ1-2, with 9 bases aligning to TRBD1. CDR3 protein: CSAPWGQGGYGYTF. As DNA, the CDR3 is TGCAGCGCCCCGTGGGGACAGGGAGGCTATGGCTACACCTTC.